These 2 T cell receptor beta chains originate from one sample sequenced in a study of blood T cell repertoires in COVID-19 (dated by TCRdb to about 2020). The library was generated by the immunoSEQ multiplex PCR assay. Sourced from immuneACCESS, this table was stored by TCRdb with only in-frame sequences that have V and J called. A share of the clones is absent; for the studies checked, an unresolved V gene accounts for under half, and the remainder has no known explanation. The table for this sample lists about 270,000 clones; about 88% of them were counted only once. The ten largest make up about 3% of the sample. The sample comprised PBMCs or T cells enriched from blood (not recorded which). The source is a woman between 45 and 60 years old who had recovered from COVID-19.

The chain has TRBV7-2 and TRBJ1-3; tentatively, D is TRBD1 (5 bases). Deletions cut 5 bases from V and 0 bases from J, with 14 bases between. Germline-derived CDR1 and CDR2 are SGHTA and FQGNSA. The CDR3 is made up of 16 amino acids. The CDR3 sequence is CASSPPGGDSGNTIYF. CDR3 in DNA: TGTGCCAGCAGCCCCCCGGGGGGAGACTCTGGAAACACCATATATTTT.

The chain is built from TRBV30 and TRBJ1-1; D remains unclear. Germline V gene lookup returns CDR1 GTSNPN and CDR2 SVGIG (reference sequence). The CDR3 is made up of 12 amino acids. V was cut by 3 bases and J by 4 bases, with 9 bases left in between. DNA for the CDR3: TGTGCCTGGAGCTCGGGGTCCACTGAAGCTTTCTTT. It translates to CAWSSGSTEAFF.